A single T cell receptor (beta chain) is shown here with its context. Its antigen remains unidentified. A read error is possible here, since a much larger clone lies one base away. This sample was included in a study of cytomegalovirus exposure and HLA in healthy donors. Study background: Some 80 million unique TCR sequences came from HLA-typed donors in an early release.

Amplification used 60 Vbeta primers and 13 Jbeta primers. The protocol was immunoSEQ multiplex PCR, while the TCRdb copy is restricted to in-frame clones and leaves out a portion. The sample has about 160,000 clones; approximately 81% are singletons. Notes on the study in general: An Asian-associated ancestry cluster reportedly showed fewer N-insertions than the approximately 650-donor mean in a later analysis. Among the sequence variants, a highly shared cluster was likely an artifact of sequencing. An analysis that was carried out later associated 16,000 or so TCR beta sequences with HLA alleles at 0.05 false discovery rate.

The CDR3 runs to 15 residues. V lost 5 bases to trimming and J lost 4 bases, with 14 bases between them. Germline V gives CDR1 MNHNS, CDR2 SASEGT. The clonotype comes from a woman aged 25 to 39 in good health and CMV-seropositive. Input material: PBMCs. V gene TRBV6-1 combines with J gene TRBJ1-4; TRBD1 is a possible D gene (6 bases). The CDR3: CASSSTGWSNEKLFF. The CDR3 DNA reads as TGTGCCAGCAGTTCCACAGGGTGGAGTAATGAAAAACTGTTTTTT.